One sample yielded the 26 T cell receptor beta chains listed below, sequenced in a study of tumor-infiltrating lymphocytes in primary liver carcinoma. The authors took blood RNA from unsorted whole blood and also extracted germline DNA. Using a constant-region primer together with ProtoScript II reverse transcriptase, TCR beta cDNA was made from 450 to 600 ng of total RNA. Construction of TCR beta libraries relied on three successive nested multiplex PCR rounds employing slightly modified ARM-PCR. Primers for the first two PCR rounds were TRBV1-TRBV30 forward primers and a C-beta reverse primer (about 10 cycles per round). TCRdb called the multiplex PCR reads again in MiXCR, with one record for every CDR3 protein. The table shows about 350,000 distinct CDR3 sequences, with about 61% occurring only once. Sequencing used peripheral blood. The receptors originated from a man aged 40-49 years with primary liver carcinoma and hepatitis B virus infection.

This clonotype was picked up a small number of times. Mismatch with germline at one junction end may stem from a read error. The V and J genes are TRBV6-2 or TRBV6-3 and TRBJ1-1; no definite D call. The CDR3 runs to 14 residues. Germline V gene data show CDR1 as MNHEY and CDR2 as SVGEGT. CDR3 sequence: CTSSLTANKLEAFF. The CDR3 DNA reads as TGTACCAGCAGCTTAACAGCGAACAAACTTGAAGCTTTCTTT.

About this clonotype itself: A much larger clone lies one base from this, so it may be a read error. The chain combines TRBV4-1 with TRBJ2-2; D unresolved. Germline V lookup: CDR1 MGHRA, CDR2 YSYEKL. The V end was cut by 6 bases, the J end by 5 bases, with 16 bases between. This CDR3 is 15 amino acids long. This CDR3 reads CASSPTRKSTGELFF. CDR3 DNA: TGCGCCAGCAGTCCCACACGGAAGTCGACCGGGGAGCTGTTTTTT.

This clonotype was picked up many times. The chain is built from TRBV4-2 and TRBJ2-7, with 8 bases fitting TRBD1. CDR1 and CDR2 (germline): LGHNA, YNFKEQ. CDR3 length equals 16 residues. The junction had 7 bases not matched to a gene; V was cut back by 1 base and J by 2 bases. The CDR3 region has the DNA TGTGCCAGCAGCCAAGGAGGGACAGGAGAAACCTACGAGCAGTACTTC. Amino acids: CASSQGGTGETYEQYF.

Remarks on this clonotype: This sequence may be a read error, since a much larger clone differs from it by one base. V gene TRBV10-2 combines with J gene TRBJ2-7; TRBD1 matches at 9 bases. This CDR3 region has 13 residues. Germline assignment: CDR1 WSHSY and CDR2 SAAADI. The chain's CDR3 is CVSAGTGRREQYF. The CDR3 DNA sequence: TGCGTCAGTGCCGGGACAGGGCGTAGGGAGCAGTACTTC.

Of note for this clonotype: A read error may explain this, as a much larger clone is one base away. This chain joins TRBV6-6 and TRBJ2-3; tentatively, D is TRBD1 (5 bases). The CDR3 contains 13 residues. Trimming removed 10 bases at V and 3 bases at J, with 14 bases between. CDR1 is MNHNY, CDR2 SVGAGI, per germline (reference sequence). The CDR3 region is CANRTPGTDTQYF. The DNA of the CDR3 is TGTGCCAACAGGACCCCCGGGACAGATACGCAGTATTTT.

This clonotype has only a few counts. This rearrangement joins TRBV10-2 to TRBJ2-5; 8 positions agree with TRBD1. This CDR3 contains 15 residues. The V segment lost 3 bases and the J segment 4 bases; nucleotides outside the gene matches: 7. Germline-derived CDR1 and CDR2 are WSHSY and SAAADI. The CDR3 loop reads CASSESGRGPETQYF. The CDR3, as DNA: TGCGCCAGCAGTGAATCAGGCAGGGGGCCAGAGACCCAGTACTTC.

With respect to this clonotype: A read error is likely, as this CDR3 ends without the conserved phenylalanine or tryptophan. This rearrangement joins TRBV5-5 to TRBJ2-1; D tentatively fits TRBD1 or TRBD2 (5 bases each). Germline V gene sequence: CDR1 SGHKS, CDR2 YYEKEE (reference sequence). The CDR3 consists of 14 residues. The CDR3 DNA sequence: TGTGTCAGCAGCGTGGGACCGGAAAACAATGAGCAGTTCTCC. Translated, it gives CVSSVGPENNEQFS.

On this clonotype: This may be a read error, as it is one base from a much larger clone. The rearrangement uses TRBV30 and TRBJ1-5; TRBD1 might be the D (5 bases). There are 13 residues in the CDR3. The germline V and J ends were trimmed by 2 bases and 3 bases, with 8 bases remaining between them. Germline lookup yields CDR1 GTSNPN and CDR2 SVGIG (reference sequence). The CDR3 protein is CAWSQQDNQPQHF. CDR3 nucleotides: TGTGCCTGGAGTCAACAGGACAATCAGCCCCAGCATTTT.

The chain links TRBV6-6 to TRBJ2-7; D not certain. CDR1 is MNHNY and CDR2 is SVGAGI in the germline V gene (reference sequence). This CDR3 is built from 13 residues. V lost 0 bases, J lost 5 bases, and 8 bases lay in between. The CDR3 region is CASSYSGSHEQYF. As DNA, the CDR3 is TGTGCCAGCAGTTACTCGGGCAGCCACGAGCAGTACTTC.

V usage is TRBV6-2 or TRBV6-3 and J usage is TRBJ2-3; TRBD1 aligns across 8 bases. Germline V CDR1 and CDR2: MNHEY, SVGEGT. J gave up 2 bases and V 2 bases, and 3 bases lay outside the gene matches. The CDR3 contains 15 residues. The CDR3 protein is CASSYGQGITDTQYF. DNA for the CDR3: TGTGCCAGCAGTTACGGACAGGGAATCACAGATACGCAGTATTTT.

Only one count was recorded for this clonotype. It is unclear where the CDR3 begins or ends on the DNA, so no DNA is shown, and the CDR3 is as TCRdb lists it. The genes are TRBV11-2 and TRBJ2-7; the table's D call, TRBD1, was not checked against the DNA. The CDR3 is 15 residues long, ends included. The germline V gene encodes CDR1 SGHAT and CDR2 FQNNGV. The CDR3 loop is CASGLEVGTGIEQHF.

As concerns this clonotype: Since the CDR3 does not end with the conserved phenylalanine or tryptophan, this likely comes from a read error. The chain couples TRBV11-2 to TRBJ2-5; D unresolved. Germline V lookup: CDR1 SGHAT, CDR2 FQNNGV. CDR3 size: 14 residues. The ends were cut back, 9 bases at V and 4 bases at J, with 18 bases in the middle. The CDR3, as DNA: TGTGCCAGTAGCCTTGTATCTATCGCAGAGACCCAGTACCTC. It codes for CASSLVSIAETQYL.

The V and J genes are TRBV7-9 and TRBJ1-2; unclear D gene. Deletions cut 5 bases from V and 2 bases from J, with 9 bases between. Germline V lookup: CDR1 SEHNR, CDR2 FQNEAQ (reference sequence). The CDR3 is 13 amino acids. CDR3 loop: CASSLQVNYGYTF. CDR3 sequence (DNA): TGTGCCAGCAGCCTACAAGTAAACTATGGCTACACCTTC.

This clonotype was counted only a few times. The V gene is TRBV6-5, the J gene TRBJ2-4, with 11 positions matching TRBD1. Germline CDR1 and CDR2: MNHEY and SVGAGI. This CDR3 has 15 amino acids. The trim removed 6 bases at V and 8 bases at J, leaving 9 bases unmatched. The CDR3 protein is CASSTTPGQGDIQYF. CDR3 nucleotides: TGTGCCAGCAGCACTACCCCGGGACAGGGGGACATTCAGTACTTC.

The sample holds one count of this clonotype. This may arise from a read error, as a much more abundant clone is one base away. CDR3 sequence (DNA): TGCGCCACCCTCCCCGGGAAAGGGATTGGGGAGCAGTACTTC. Translation: CATLPGKGIGEQYF. The chain uses TRBV10-2 and TRBJ2-7; D is perhaps TRBD2 (5 bases). The V end was cut by 10 bases, the J end by 7 bases, with 23 bases between. This CDR3 has 14 residues. The germline V gene encodes CDR1 WSHSY and CDR2 SAAADI.

The chain is built from TRBV6-2 or TRBV6-3 and TRBJ2-7; 14 bases agree with TRBD2. The germline CDR1 and CDR2 sequences are MNHEY and SVGEGT. CDR3 length: 15 residues. V shed 7 bases, J shed 6 bases, and the junction held 8 bases outside the gene matches. The CDR3 is CASTPGTSGRFEQYF. Here the CDR3 DNA reads TGTGCCAGCACCCCCGGGACTAGCGGGAGATTCGAGCAGTACTTC.

As regards this clonotype: This could be a read error, since a much larger clone is one nucleotide away. The chain carries TRBV6-2 or TRBV6-3 and TRBJ2-7, with D perhaps TRBD1 (6 bases). The CDR3 covers 13 residues. The germline V gene encodes CDR1 MNHEY and CDR2 SVGEGT. Between the trimmed V and J ends, which lost 6 bases and 3 bases, there was a span of 12 bases. This CDR3 is CASRRDMNYEQYF. CDR3 bases: TGTGCCAGCAGACGGGACATGAACTACGAGCAGTACTTC.

This clonotype was picked up one time. A read error may be the cause here, since a much bigger clone is one base away. The chain employs TRBV6-1 and TRBJ1-1; weak D call: TRBD1 (6 bases). The CDR3 is 14 amino acids. Germline V gene data show CDR1 as MNHNS and CDR2 as SASEGT. With 7 bases removed from V and 6 bases from J, the gap between germline ends came to 18 bases. In DNA form, the CDR3 reads TGTGCCAGCACATCGCAGGGGACCCGTCCTGAAGCTTTCTTT. Protein: CASTSQGTRPEAFF.

This clonotype was seen at least ten times. The rearrangement uses TRBV6-2 or TRBV6-3 and TRBJ1-5, with D possibly matching TRBD1 (5 bases). The V end lost 1 base, the J end lost 3 bases, and 16 bases lay between the germline ends. In germline, CDR1 is MNHEY, CDR2 SVGEGT. The CDR3 runs 17 residues. The CDR3 nucleotides are TGTGCCAGCAGTTACTACCCGGGACTAAACCCCAATCAGCCCCAGCATTTT. Amino acid sequence: CASSYYPGLNPNQPQHF.

A note on this clonotype: A read error may account for a junction end that differs from germline. The chain is built from TRBV6-6 and TRBJ2-7; D gene uncertain. Germline CDR1 and CDR2: MNHNY and SVGAGI (reference sequence). The CDR3 totals 15 residues. CDR3 sequence (DNA): TGTGCCAGCAATTACCTAGGAGACTTAGCATACGAGCAGTACTTC. Its protein product is CASNYLGDLAYEQYF.

CDR3 loop: CANSQEGTDTQYF. CDR3 bases: TGCGCCAACTCCCAGGAGGGCACAGATACGCAGTATTTT. J is TRBJ2-3 and V is TRBV5-1; weak D call: TRBD2 (5 bases). This CDR3 contains 13 residues. V was clipped by 9 bases and J by 1 base, with 12 bases between them. Germline lookup yields CDR1 SGHRS and CDR2 YFSETQ.

By sample share, this clonotype is medium-sized. This rearrangement joins TRBV29-1 to TRBJ2-1; 8 bases are shared with TRBD2. V trimming: 8 bases; J trimming: 5 bases; junction bases outside the gene matches: 8. Germline-derived CDR1 and CDR2 are SQVTM and ANQGSEA. There are 13 residues in the CDR3. CDR3 nucleotide sequence: TGCAGCCTACCGGGACTAGGAGACAATGAGCAGTTCTTC. This sequence encodes CSLPGLGDNEQFF.

In its sample, this clonotype was seen once. A junction end diverges from the germline sequence, so it may reflect a read error. The rearrangement uses TRBV11-2 and TRBJ2-3, with TRBD2 as a possible D gene (6 bases). The CDR3 is 15 amino acids. CDR1 and CDR2 from the germline V gene are SGHAT and FQNNGV. CDR3 sequence: CASSSPGSGGDTHYF. As DNA, the CDR3 is TGTGCCAGCAGTTCCCCGGGGTCTGGAGGGGATACGCACTATTTT.

With respect to this clonotype: The conserved closing phenylalanine or tryptophan is absent in this CDR3, likely reflecting a read error. The gene calls are TRBV6-1 and TRBJ2-3, with TRBD2 identical over 12 bases. V was clipped by 5 bases and J by 3 bases; unmatched bases: 9. Germline assignment: CDR1 MNHNS and CDR2 SASEGT. This CDR3 has 17 amino acids. CDR3 sequence (DNA): TGTGCCAGCAGTCCCCGGACTAGCGGGAATTCGACAGATACGCAGTATTTA. Residues: CASSPRTSGNSTDTQYL.

A remark on this clonotype: An end of the junction does not agree with germline; a read error may underlie this. The chain uses TRBV7-3 and TRBJ2-2, with 12 bases that match TRBD2. This CDR3 contains 15 residues. Looked up from germline, CDR1 is SGHTA and CDR2 is FQGTGA. The CDR3 bases are TGTGCCATCAGTCCGGGACTAGCGGGCACCGGTGAGCTGTTTTTT. Its protein product is CAISPGLAGTGELFF.

This clonotype was seen repeatedly, ten times or more. The chain joins TRBV6-5 to TRBJ1-2; 8 bases align to TRBD1. The CDR3 runs 14 residues. Germline V gene sequence: CDR1 MNHEY, CDR2 SVGAGI. The junction had 9 bases not matched to a gene; V was cut back by 4 bases and J by 8 bases. CDR3 region: CASSFQGASPGYTF. The CDR3 DNA follows: TGTGCCAGCAGTTTCCAGGGGGCCTCCCCCGGCTACACCTTC.